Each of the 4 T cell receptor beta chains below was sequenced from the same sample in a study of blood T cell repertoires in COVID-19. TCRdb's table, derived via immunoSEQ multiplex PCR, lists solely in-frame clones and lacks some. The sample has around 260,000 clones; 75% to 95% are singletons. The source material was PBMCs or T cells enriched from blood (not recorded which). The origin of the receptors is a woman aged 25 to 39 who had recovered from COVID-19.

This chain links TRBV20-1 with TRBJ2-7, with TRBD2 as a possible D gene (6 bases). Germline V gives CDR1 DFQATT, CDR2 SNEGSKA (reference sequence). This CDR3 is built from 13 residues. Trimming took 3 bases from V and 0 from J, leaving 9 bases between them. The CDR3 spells CSASRGASYEQYF. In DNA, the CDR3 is TGCAGTGCTAGTCGCGGGGCCTCCTACGAGCAGTACTTC.

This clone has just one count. The CDR3 region has the DNA TGTGCCAGCAGTTTGCGTGGCACCGGGGAGCTGTTTTTT. It codes for CASSLRGTGELFF. The gene calls are TRBV12-3 or TRBV12-4 and TRBJ2-2; D uncertain. V gave up 3 bases and J gave up 4 bases, with 6 bases separating them. This CDR3 has 13 residues.

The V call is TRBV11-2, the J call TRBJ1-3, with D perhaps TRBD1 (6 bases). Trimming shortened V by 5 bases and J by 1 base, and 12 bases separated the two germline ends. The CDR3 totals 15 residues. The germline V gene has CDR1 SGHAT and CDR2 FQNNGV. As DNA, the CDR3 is TGTGCCAGCAGCCAGGACAGTTTTTCTGGAAACACCATATATTTT. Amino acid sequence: CASSQDSFSGNTIYF.

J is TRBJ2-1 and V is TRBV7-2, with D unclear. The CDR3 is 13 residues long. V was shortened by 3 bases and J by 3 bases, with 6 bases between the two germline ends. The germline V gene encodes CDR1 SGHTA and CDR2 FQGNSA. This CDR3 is CASSFSDYNEQFF. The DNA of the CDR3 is TGTGCCAGCAGCTTCAGCGACTACAATGAGCAGTTCTTC.